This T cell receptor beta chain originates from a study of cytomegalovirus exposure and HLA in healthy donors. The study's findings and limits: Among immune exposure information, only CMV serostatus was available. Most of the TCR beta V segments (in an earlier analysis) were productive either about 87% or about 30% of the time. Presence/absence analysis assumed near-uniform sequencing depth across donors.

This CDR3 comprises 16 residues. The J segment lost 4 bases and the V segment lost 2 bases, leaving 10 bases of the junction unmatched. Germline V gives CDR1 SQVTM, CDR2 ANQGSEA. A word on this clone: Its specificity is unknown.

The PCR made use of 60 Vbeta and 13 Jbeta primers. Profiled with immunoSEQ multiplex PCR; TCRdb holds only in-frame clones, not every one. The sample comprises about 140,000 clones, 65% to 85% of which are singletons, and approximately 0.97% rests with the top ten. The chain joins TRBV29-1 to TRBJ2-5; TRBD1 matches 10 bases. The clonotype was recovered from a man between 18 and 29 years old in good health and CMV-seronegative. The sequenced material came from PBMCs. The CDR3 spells CSVEPLGQGTGETQYF. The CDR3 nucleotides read TGCAGCGTTGAACCCCTGGGACAGGGGACAGGAGAGACCCAGTACTTC.